This entry lists 23 T cell receptor beta chains sequenced from one sample in a study of T-cell reconstitution after alpha-beta-depleted transplantation in children. A library of TCRbeta sequences, prepared with unique molecular identifiers, was generated. A single record per CDR3 protein comes from TCRdb applying MiXCR to the PCR reads. The sample includes approximately 270,000 distinct CDR3 sequences, more than 8% of them seen just once. This material consisted of PBMCs from the stem cell graft donor, taken from the stem cell graft. The receptor source for this set is a human donor who donated a stem cell graft to a child with SCID.

The genes are TRBV11-1 and TRBJ2-1; TRBD2 aligns across 8 bases. Germline V gene data show CDR1 as SGHAT and CDR2 as FQDESV (reference sequence). This CDR3 region has 18 residues. After removal of 5 bases from V and 8 bases from J, the junction contained 20 bases not matched to a gene. CDR3 DNA: TGTGCCAGCAGCGCGTCTTCTAGCGGGCGCATCGGGTCGGATGAGCAGTTCTTC. Translated, it gives CASSASSSGRIGSDEQFF.

A few counts support this clonotype. This chain connects TRBV10-3 to TRBJ2-7; the D gene is possibly TRBD2 (5 bases). This CDR3 is 17 amino acids long. V lost 3 bases and J 7 bases, leaving 25 bases between the germline ends. Germline-derived CDR1 and CDR2 are ENHRY and SYGVKD. CDR3 region: CAISELGVASQSGEQYF. The DNA for the CDR3 is TGTGCCATCAGTGAACTCGGGGTGGCGTCGCAGTCGGGAGAGCAGTACTTC.

This clonotype was recorded a few times. This chain links TRBV7-2 with TRBJ2-6; 9 bases map to TRBD1. CDR1 is SGHTA and CDR2 is FQGNSA in the germline V gene. V was clipped by 6 bases and J by 1 base; unmatched bases: 7. The CDR3 sequence is 17 residues long. CDR3 in amino acids: CASSSDRGWSGANVLTF. In DNA form, the CDR3 reads TGTGCCAGCAGTTCCGACAGGGGGTGGTCTGGGGCCAACGTCCTGACTTTC.

J is TRBJ1-1 and V is TRBV25-1; D is unclear. Germline values: CDR1 MGHDK, CDR2 SYGVNS. With 1 base removed from V and 4 bases from J, the gap between germline ends came to 10 bases. The CDR3 sequence is 14 residues long. The CDR3 protein is CASSEFKMSTEAFF. CDR3 DNA sequence: TGTGCCAGCAGTGAATTTAAGATGAGCACTGAAGCTTTCTTT.

The chain joins TRBV7-3 to TRBJ2-1; the D gene is possibly TRBD2 (6 bases). Germline V CDR1 and CDR2: SGHTA, FQGTGA. V lost 5 bases to trimming and J lost 2 bases, with 16 bases between them. CDR3 length: 16 amino acids. CDR3: CASSPPGGAAYNEQFF. In DNA form, the CDR3 reads TGTGCCAGCAGCCCACCAGGCGGGGCCGCCTACAATGAGCAGTTCTTC.

The V call is TRBV7-2, the J call TRBJ2-1, with 7 positions matching TRBD1. The CDR3 loop spans 17 amino acids. Germline CDR1 is SGHTA and CDR2 is FQGNSA. V lost 2 bases to trimming and J lost 0 bases; unmatched junction nucleotides: 7. The CDR3 DNA reads as TGTGCCAGCAGCTTAAGCCCGGGACAGTGCTCCTACAATGAGCAGTTCTTC. Its translation is CASSLSPGQCSYNEQFF.

The rearrangement joins TRBV4-1 to TRBJ2-1; the D gene is possibly TRBD2 (6 bases). CDR3 length: 16 residues. Germline CDR1 and CDR2: MGHRA and YSYEKL. V was shortened by 3 bases and J by 6 bases, with 18 bases between the two germline ends. CDR3 sequence reads: CASSHIRPGVGNEQFF. The CDR3 nucleotides read TGCGCCAGCAGCCACATCAGACCGGGGGTAGGCAATGAGCAGTTCTTC.

This clonotype was recorded at least ten times. The genes are TRBV4-1 and TRBJ1-5; D is possibly TRBD1 (5 bases). The CDR3 loop spans 15 amino acids. Trimming left V 0 bases short and J 2 bases short, with 8 bases between. The germline gives CDR1 MGHRA, CDR2 YSYEKL. DNA of the CDR3: TGCGCCAGCAGCCAAGATGCCAGGGGCAATCAGCCCCAGCATTTT. Encoded protein: CASSQDARGNQPQHF.

The V call is TRBV24-1, the J call TRBJ2-1; 9 bases are shared with TRBD1. The length of the CDR3 is 15 residues. The germline V gene encodes CDR1 KGHDR and CDR2 SFDVKD. CDR3 in DNA: TGTGCAGTCTCAAAAACCGGGACAGGGAACAATGAGCAGTTCTTC. Encoded protein: CAVSKTGTGNNEQFF.

The chain uses TRBV20-1 and TRBJ1-6; perhaps TRBD1 as D (5 bases). CDR1 and CDR2 (germline): DFQATT, SNEGSKA (reference sequence). There are 13 residues in the CDR3. The V end was cut by 6 bases, the J end by 1 base, with 7 bases between. The CDR3 region is CSAGESYNSPLHF. CDR3 nucleotides: TGCAGTGCGGGGGAGTCCTATAATTCACCCCTCCACTTT.

Of note for this clonotype: A much larger clone differs by one base, so this may be a read error. This chain uses TRBV28 with TRBJ2-7, with 9 bases aligning to TRBD1. The CDR3 runs to 14 residues. Germline CDR1 MDHEN, CDR2 SYDVKM. The CDR3 loop is CASRPGQGRYEQHF. CDR3 sequence (DNA): TGTGCCAGCAGGCCCGGACAGGGGAGGTACGAGCAGCACTTC.

A few counts support this clonotype. The CDR3 is CASSFLDKAYEQYF. CDR3 coding DNA: TGTGCCAGCAGCTTTCTGGACAAAGCCTACGAGCAGTACTTC. This chain connects TRBV7-9 to TRBJ2-7, with a tentative D call TRBD1 (5 bases). Trimming pared 3 bases from V and 2 bases from J, leaving 11 bases between. CDR3 length: 14 residues. Germline-derived CDR1 and CDR2 are SEHNR and FQNEAQ (reference sequence).

This clonotype was detected a few times. The gene calls are TRBV29-1 and TRBJ2-6; no firm D call. V was cut by 6 bases and J by 1 base, with 10 bases left in between. Per the germline V gene, CDR1 is SQVTM and CDR2 is ANQGSEA. The CDR3 consists of 14 residues. The CDR3 DNA sequence: TGCAGCGTCCCAACTGGGTCTGGGGCCAACGTCCTGACTTTC. This translates into CSVPTGSGANVLTF.

The chain has TRBV25-1 and TRBJ1-6, with TRBD1 matching 8 bases. Germline V gene sequence: CDR1 MGHDK, CDR2 SYGVNS. J was trimmed by 10 bases and V by 2 bases; bases with no gene match: 10. CDR3 length: 16 residues. The CDR3 loop reads CASSEDRGMLGSPLHF. CDR3 coding DNA: TGTGCCAGCAGTGAAGACAGGGGAATGTTAGGGTCACCCCTCCACTTT.

The sample holds many counts of this clonotype. This chain uses TRBV7-9 with TRBJ2-5, with 11 bases identical to TRBD2. The ends lost 4 bases at V and 3 bases at J; junction bases unmatched: 10. This CDR3 region has 17 residues. Germline V gene sequence: CDR1 SEHNR, CDR2 FQNEAQ (reference sequence). Here the CDR3 reads CASSSGGTSGIKETQYF. Written as DNA, the CDR3 is TGTGCCAGCAGCTCGGGAGGGACTAGCGGAATCAAAGAGACCCAGTACTTC.

In this sample, this clonotype turned up a few times. This chain links TRBV29-1 with TRBJ1-2; D might be TRBD1 (5 bases). V gave up 3 bases and J gave up 4 bases, with 9 bases separating them. CDR1 is SQVTM and CDR2 is ANQGSEA in the germline V gene. The CDR3 covers 12 residues. CDR3 coding DNA: TGCAGCGTTGACAGGGCGGGCTATGGCTACACCTTC. This gives the protein CSVDRAGYGYTF.

This clonotype was recorded a few times. The rearrangement joins TRBV12-3 or TRBV12-4 to TRBJ1-6, with D unresolved. V was shortened by 5 bases and J by 9 bases, with 17 bases between the two germline ends. The CDR3 is made up of 15 amino acids. CDR3 in amino acids: CASSPRRGESSPLHF. The CDR3, as DNA: TGTGCCAGCAGTCCACGGCGGGGAGAGAGTTCACCCCTCCACTTT.

At least ten counts were recorded for this clonotype. The genes are TRBV7-2 and TRBJ2-3; D is uncertain. From germline, CDR1 is SGHTA and CDR2 FQGNSA. CDR3 length: 14 residues. V shed 1 base and J shed 3 bases, with 8 bases lying between them. The CDR3 DNA sequence: TGTGCCAGCAGCTTAGTGACCAAGACAGATACGCAGTATTTT. Protein product: CASSLVTKTDTQYF.

This clonotype has a count of ten or more. V usage is TRBV5-5 and J usage is TRBJ2-5; D not resolved. There are 15 residues in the CDR3. Trimming pared 3 bases from V and 1 base from J, leaving 13 bases between. Germline V gives CDR1 SGHKS, CDR2 YYEKEE (reference sequence). The CDR3, as DNA: TGTGCCAGCAGCTCCGGGCCCTACCCCCAAGAGACCCAGTACTTC. As protein: CASSSGPYPQETQYF.

The chain uses TRBV2 and TRBJ1-1; no firm D call. V lost 4 bases, J lost 5 bases, and 14 bases lay in between. Per germline, CDR1 SNHLY and CDR2 FYNNEI. The CDR3 loop spans 14 amino acids. CDR3 in amino acids: CASSGVSGYTEAFF. DNA for the CDR3: TGTGCCAGCAGTGGAGTTTCTGGTTATACTGAAGCTTTCTTT.

This clonotype occurred a few times. V is TRBV11-1 and J is TRBJ1-2, with 7 bases aligning to TRBD1. CDR1 is SGHAT, CDR2 FQDESV, per germline (reference sequence). The CDR3 has 18 amino acids. The J segment lost 1 base and the V segment lost 6 bases, leaving 17 bases of the junction unmatched. This CDR3 is CASRPNSGTADFNYGYTF. CDR3 nucleotides: TGTGCCAGCAGACCAAACTCCGGGACAGCGGATTTTAACTATGGCTACACCTTC.

The rearrangement uses TRBV29-1 and TRBJ1-2; tentative D call: TRBD1 (5 bases). CDR1 SQVTM and CDR2 ANQGSEA come from the germline V gene. The CDR3 is 13 residues long. The germline V and J ends were trimmed by 7 bases and 4 bases, with 16 bases remaining between them. The CDR3 is CSAPSPGGYGYTF. In DNA, the CDR3 is TGCAGCGCCCCCTCCCCTGGGGGCTATGGCTACACCTTC.

This clonotype was detected ten times or more. The rearrangement uses TRBV5-1 and TRBJ1-1, with D unclear. In germline, CDR1 is SGHRS, CDR2 YFSETQ. Trimming cost V 4 bases and J 3 bases, with 10 bases left between them. The CDR3 is 13 amino acids. The CDR3 region has the DNA TGCGCCAGCAGCCCCGGACCAGACACTGAAGCTTTCTTT. This sequence encodes CASSPGPDTEAFF.